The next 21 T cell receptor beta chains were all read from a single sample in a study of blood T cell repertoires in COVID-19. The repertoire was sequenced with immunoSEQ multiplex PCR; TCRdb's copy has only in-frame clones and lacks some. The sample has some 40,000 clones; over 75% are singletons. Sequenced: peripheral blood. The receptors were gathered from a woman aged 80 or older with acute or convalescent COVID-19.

CDR3 in amino acids: CSASSAGGPRGFF. CDR3 coding DNA: TGCAGTGCTAGTTCAGCGGGAGGGCCCCGCGGGTTCTTC. This chain links TRBV20-1 with TRBJ2-1; 10 bases align to TRBD2. Trimming cost V 3 bases and J 15 bases; bases outside gene matches: 11. Germline loops: CDR1 DFQATT, CDR2 SNEGSKA (reference sequence). The CDR3 has 13 amino acids.

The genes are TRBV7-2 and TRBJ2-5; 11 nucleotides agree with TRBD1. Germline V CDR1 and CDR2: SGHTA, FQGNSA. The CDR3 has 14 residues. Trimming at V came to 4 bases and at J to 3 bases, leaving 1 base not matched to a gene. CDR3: CASSWTGGEETQYF. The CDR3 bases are TGTGCCAGCAGCTGGACAGGGGGCGAAGAGACCCAGTACTTC.

The CDR3 DNA sequence: TGCGCCAGCAGCATACTTCCGGGACAGGGAATGAACGAGCAGTACTTC. Residues: CASSILPGQGMNEQYF. The chain uses TRBV5-1 and TRBJ2-7; TRBD1 matches 9 bases. The junction had 13 bases not matched to a gene; V was cut back by 4 bases and J by 5 bases. Per the germline V gene, CDR1 is SGHRS and CDR2 is YFSETQ. The CDR3 spans 16 residues.

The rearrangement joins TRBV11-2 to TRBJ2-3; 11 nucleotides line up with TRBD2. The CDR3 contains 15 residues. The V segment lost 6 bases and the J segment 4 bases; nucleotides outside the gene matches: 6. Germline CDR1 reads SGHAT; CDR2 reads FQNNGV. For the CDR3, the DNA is TGTGCCAGCAGTTATACTAGCGGGAGTGCAGATACGCAGTATTTT. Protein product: CASSYTSGSADTQYF. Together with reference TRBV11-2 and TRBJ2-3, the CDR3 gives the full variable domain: EAGVAQSPRYKIIEKRQSVAFWCNPISGHATLYWYQQILGQGPKLLIQFQNNGVVDDSQLPKDRFSAERLKGVDSTLKIQPAKLEDSAVYLCASSYTSGSADTQYFGPGTRLTVL.

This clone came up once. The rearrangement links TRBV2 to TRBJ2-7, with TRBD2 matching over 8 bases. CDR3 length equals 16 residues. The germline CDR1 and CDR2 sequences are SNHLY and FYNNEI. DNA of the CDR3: TGTCCCCGCCGGGGGGGGCACGGGGGGGGCTCCTACGAGCAGTACTTC. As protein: CPRRGGHGGGSYEQYF.

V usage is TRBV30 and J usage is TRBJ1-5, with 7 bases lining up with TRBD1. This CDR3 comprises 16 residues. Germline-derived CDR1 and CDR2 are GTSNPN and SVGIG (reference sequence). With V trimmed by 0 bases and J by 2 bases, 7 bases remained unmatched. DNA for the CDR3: TGTGCCTGGAGTGTACCCAGGGGGTATGGCAATCAGCCCCAGCATTTT. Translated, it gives CAWSVPRGYGNQPQHF. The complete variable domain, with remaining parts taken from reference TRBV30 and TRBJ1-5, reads SQTIHQWPATLVQPVGSPLSLECTVEGTSNPNLYWYRQAAGRGLQLLFYSVGIGQISSEVPQNLSASRPQDRQFILSSKKLLLSDSGFYLCAWSVPRGYGNQPQHFGDGTRLSIL.

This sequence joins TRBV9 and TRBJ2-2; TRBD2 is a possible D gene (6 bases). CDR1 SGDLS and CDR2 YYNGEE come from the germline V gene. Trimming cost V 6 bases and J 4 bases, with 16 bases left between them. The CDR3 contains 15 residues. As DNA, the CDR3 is TGTGCCAGCAACCAAGCGGGTGCCACCACCGGGGAGCTGTTTTTT. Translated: CASNQAGATTGELFF.

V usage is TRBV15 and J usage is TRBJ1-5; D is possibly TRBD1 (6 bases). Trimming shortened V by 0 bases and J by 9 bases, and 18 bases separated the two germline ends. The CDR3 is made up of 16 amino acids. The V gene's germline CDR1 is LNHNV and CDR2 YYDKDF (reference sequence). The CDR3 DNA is TGTGCCACCAGCAGAGAAAGGATACAGGGAGAGTCGCCCCAGCATTTT. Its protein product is CATSRERIQGESPQHF.

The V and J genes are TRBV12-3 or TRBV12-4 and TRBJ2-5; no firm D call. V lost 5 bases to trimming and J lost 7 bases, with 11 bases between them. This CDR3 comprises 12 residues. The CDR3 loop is CASSINRGTQYF. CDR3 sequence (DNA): TGTGCCAGCAGTATCAATCGCGGGACCCAGTACTTC.

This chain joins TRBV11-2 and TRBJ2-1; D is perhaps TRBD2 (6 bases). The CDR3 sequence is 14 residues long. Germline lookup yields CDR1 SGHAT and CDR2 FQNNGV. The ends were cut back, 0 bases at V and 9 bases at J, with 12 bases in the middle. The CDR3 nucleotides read TGTGCCAGCAGCTTAGAGGACGGCGGGGTTGAGCAGTTCTTC. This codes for CASSLEDGGVEQFF.

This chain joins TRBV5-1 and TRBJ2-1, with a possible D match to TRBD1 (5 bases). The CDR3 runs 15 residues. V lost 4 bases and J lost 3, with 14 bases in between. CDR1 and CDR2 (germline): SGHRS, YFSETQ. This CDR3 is CASSKDSTIYNEQFF. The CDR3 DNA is TGCGCCAGCAGCAAAGACAGCACAATCTACAATGAGCAGTTCTTC.

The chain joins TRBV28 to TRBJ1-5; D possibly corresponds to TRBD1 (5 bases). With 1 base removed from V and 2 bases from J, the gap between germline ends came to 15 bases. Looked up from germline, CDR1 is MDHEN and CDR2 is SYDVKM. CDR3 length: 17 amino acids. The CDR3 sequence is CASSLSVGGTGNQPQHF. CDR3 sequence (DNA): TGTGCCAGCAGTTTATCAGTGGGAGGGACTGGCAATCAGCCCCAGCATTTT.

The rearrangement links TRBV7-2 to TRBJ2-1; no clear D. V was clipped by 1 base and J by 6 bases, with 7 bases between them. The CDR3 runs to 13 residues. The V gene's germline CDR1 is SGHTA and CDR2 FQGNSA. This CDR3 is CASSLGLGNEQFF. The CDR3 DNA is TGTGCCAGCAGCTTAGGGCTAGGCAATGAGCAGTTCTTC.

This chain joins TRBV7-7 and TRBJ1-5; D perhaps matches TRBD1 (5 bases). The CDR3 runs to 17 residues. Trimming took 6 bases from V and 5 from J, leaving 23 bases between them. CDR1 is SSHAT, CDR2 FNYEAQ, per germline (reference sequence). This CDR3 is CASSTGSGDSKDQPQHF. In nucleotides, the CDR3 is TGTGCCAGCAGTACCGGATCCGGGGACTCGAAGGATCAGCCCCAGCATTTT.

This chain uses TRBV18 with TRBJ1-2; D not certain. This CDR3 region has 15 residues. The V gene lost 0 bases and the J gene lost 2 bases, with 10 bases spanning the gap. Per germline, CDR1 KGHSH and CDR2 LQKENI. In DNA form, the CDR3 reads TGTGCCAGCTCACCACCGTCGCGTAGCAACTATGGCTACACCTTC. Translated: CASSPPSRSNYGYTF.

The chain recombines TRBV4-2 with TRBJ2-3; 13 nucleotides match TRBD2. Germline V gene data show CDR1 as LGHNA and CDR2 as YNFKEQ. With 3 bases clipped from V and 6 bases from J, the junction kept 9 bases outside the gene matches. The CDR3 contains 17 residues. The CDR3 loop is CASSQGLAGSTGDTQYF. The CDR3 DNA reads TGTGCCAGCAGCCAGGGACTAGCGGGATCCACGGGGGATACGCAGTATTTT.

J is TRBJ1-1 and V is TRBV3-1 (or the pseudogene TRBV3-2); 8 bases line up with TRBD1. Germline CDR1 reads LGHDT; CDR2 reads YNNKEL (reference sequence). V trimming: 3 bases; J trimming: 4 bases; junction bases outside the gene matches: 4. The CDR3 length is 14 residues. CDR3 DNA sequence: TGTGCCAGCAGCCACGAAACAGGGGGCACTGAAGCTTTCTTT. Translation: CASSHETGGTEAFF.

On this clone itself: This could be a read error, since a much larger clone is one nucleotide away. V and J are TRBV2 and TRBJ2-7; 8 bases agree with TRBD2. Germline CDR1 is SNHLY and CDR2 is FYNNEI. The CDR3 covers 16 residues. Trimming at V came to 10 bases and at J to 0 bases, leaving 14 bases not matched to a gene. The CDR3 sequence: CATWGGDRGGSYEQYF. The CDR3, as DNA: TGTGCCACCTGGGGGGGGGACCGGGGGGGCTCCTACGAGCAGTACTTC.

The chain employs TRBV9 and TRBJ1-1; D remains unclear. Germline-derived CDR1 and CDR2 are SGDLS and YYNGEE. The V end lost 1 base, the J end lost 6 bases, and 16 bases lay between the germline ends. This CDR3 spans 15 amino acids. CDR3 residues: CASSVLSHREAEAFF. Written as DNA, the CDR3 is TGTGCCAGCAGCGTACTCTCCCACCGTGAGGCTGAAGCTTTCTTT.

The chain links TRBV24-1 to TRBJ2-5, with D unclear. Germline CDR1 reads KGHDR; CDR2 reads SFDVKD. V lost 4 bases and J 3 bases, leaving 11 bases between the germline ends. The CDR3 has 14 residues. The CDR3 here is CATSDQSVKETQYF. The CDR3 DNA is TGTGCCACCAGTGACCAGTCCGTAAAAGAGACCCAGTACTTC.

CDR3 residues: CASSRRGGYNEQFF. CDR3 nucleotides: TGTGCCAGCAGCCGGAGGGGCGGCTACAATGAGCAGTTCTTC. The chain joins TRBV7-9 to TRBJ2-1; a possible D gene is TRBD2 (6 bases). V dropped 5 bases and J dropped 3 bases, with 11 bases sitting between them. CDR1 and CDR2 (germline): SEHNR, FQNEAQ (reference sequence). This CDR3 has 14 amino acids.